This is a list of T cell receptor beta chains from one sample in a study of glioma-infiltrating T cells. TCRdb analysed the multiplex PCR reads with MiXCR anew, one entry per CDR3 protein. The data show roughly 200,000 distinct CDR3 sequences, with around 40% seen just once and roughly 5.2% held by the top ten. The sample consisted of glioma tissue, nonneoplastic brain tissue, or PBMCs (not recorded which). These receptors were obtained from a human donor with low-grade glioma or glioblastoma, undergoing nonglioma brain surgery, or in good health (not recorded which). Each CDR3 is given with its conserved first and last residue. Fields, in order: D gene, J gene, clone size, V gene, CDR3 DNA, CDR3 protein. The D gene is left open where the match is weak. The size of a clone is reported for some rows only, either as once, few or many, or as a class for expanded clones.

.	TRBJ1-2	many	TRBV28	TGTGCCATAGGGGTAAGAGGTGGCTACACCTTC	CAIGVRGGYTF
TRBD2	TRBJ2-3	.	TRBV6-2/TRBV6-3	TGTGCCAGCAGTTTTCCCTTAGCGGGAGCTAGAGATACGCAGTATTTT	CASSFPLAGARDTQYF
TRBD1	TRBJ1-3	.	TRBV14	TGTGCCAGCAGCCAAGATTACGGGACAGGCCCGAACTCTGGAAACACCATATATTTT	CASSQDYGTGPNSGNTIYF
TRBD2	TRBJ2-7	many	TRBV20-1	TGCAGTGCTGGAAACCCAGGACTAGCGGGAGCCTACGAGCAGTACTTC	CSAGNPGLAGAYEQYF
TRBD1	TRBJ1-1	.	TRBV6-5	TGTGCCAGCAGTGAACCGGGGCAGGGGGCAGCTGAAGCTTTCTTT	CASSEPGQGAAEAFF
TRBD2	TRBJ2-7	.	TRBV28	TGTGCCAGTTCAAAAGGACTAGCTGACAGGTACAATGAGCAGTACTTC	CASSKGLADRYNEQYF
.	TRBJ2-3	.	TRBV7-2	TGTGCCAGCAGCTTAGCGCTGTTGGATAAGCAGTATTTT	CASSLALLDKQYF
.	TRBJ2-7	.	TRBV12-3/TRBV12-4	TGTGCCAGCAGTCTCCGAAGGTACGAGCAGTACTTC	CASSLRRYEQYF
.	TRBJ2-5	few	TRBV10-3	TGTGCCATCAGTGAGTCGACTAACGGGGTCATTGAGACCCAGTACTTC	CAISESTNGVIETQYF
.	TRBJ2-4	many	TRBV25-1	TGTGCCAGCAGTGAAGTAGGCAATAAAAACATTCAGTACTTC	CASSEVGNKNIQYF
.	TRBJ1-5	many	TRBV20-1	TGCAGTGCTGGGAATCCAAGTAGCAATCAGCCCCAGCATTTT	CSAGNPSSNQPQHF
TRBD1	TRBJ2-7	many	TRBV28	TGTGCCACCTCAGGGGGCCGGACCTACGAGCAGTACTTC	CATSGGRTYEQYF
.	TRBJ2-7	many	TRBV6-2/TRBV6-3	TGTGCCAGCAGTTCGGGACTCAGTGAGAGGCAGCACGAGCAGTACTTC	CASSSGLSERQHEQYF
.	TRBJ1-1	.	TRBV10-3	TGTGCCATCAAGGGAGAGGACACCGAAGATTTCTTT	CAIKGEDTEDFF
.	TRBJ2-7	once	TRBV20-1	TGCAGTGCAAACGCCCATACCCGAATATCCTACAACGAGCAGTACTTC	CSANAHTRISYNEQYF
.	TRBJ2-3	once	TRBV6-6	TGTGCCAGCAGTGACCAGAACTGGGGGCAGACAGATACGCAGTATTTT	CASSDQNWGQTDTQYF
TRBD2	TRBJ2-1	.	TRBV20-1	TGCAGTGCTAGTTGTCGGGAGGTTTATAATGAGCAGTTCTTC	CSASCREVYNEQFF
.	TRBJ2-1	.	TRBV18	TGTGCCAGCTCACCAATGGAGGCAAGTACGCCGTTCTTC	CASSPMEASTPFF
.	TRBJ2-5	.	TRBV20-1	TGCAGTGCTGAGGACCAAGAGACACAGCACTTC	CSAEDQETQHF
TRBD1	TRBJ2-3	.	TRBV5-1	TGCGCCAGCAGCACCCAGACAGGGACAGATACGCAGTATTTT	CASSTQTGTDTQYF
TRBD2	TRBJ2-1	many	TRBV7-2	TGTGCCAGCAGCTTAGGGACTAGCGGGAGTTTTAGTGAGCAGTTCTTC	CASSLGTSGSFSEQFF
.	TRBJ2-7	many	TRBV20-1	TGCAGTGCTAGATTCGACAGTTACGAGCAGTACTTC	CSARFDSYEQYF
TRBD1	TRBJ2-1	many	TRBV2	TGTGCCAGCGGGACAGGGGGCTACAATGAGCAGTTCTTC	CASGTGGYNEQFF
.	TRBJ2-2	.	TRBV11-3	TGTGCCAGCAGCCGAGGGCCGGGACTTAACACCGGGGAGCTGTTTTTT	CASSRGPGLNTGELFF
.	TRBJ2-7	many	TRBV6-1	TGTGCCAGCACCCAGGGACGGAATTCCTACGAGCAGTACTTC	CASTQGRNSYEQYF
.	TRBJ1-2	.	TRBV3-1	TGTGGCAGCAGCCAAGGCAGGCGGAACTATGGCTACACCTTC	CGSSQGRRNYGYTF
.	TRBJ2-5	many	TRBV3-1	TGTGCCAGCAGCCAAGAAAAATCGGTCGGACAAGAGACCCAGTACTTC	CASSQEKSVGQETQYF
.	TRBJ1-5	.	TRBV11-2	TGTGCCAGCAGCTTAAGTTGTATAAGCAATCAGCCCCAGCATTTT	CASSLSCISNQPQHF
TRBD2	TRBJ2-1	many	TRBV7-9	TGTGCCAGCAGCCCTGCGGGCCGGGAGGGGGGTAATGAGCAGTTCTTC	CASSPAGREGGNEQFF
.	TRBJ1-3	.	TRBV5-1	TGCGCCAGCAGCTTGGCTGGGGGCCTGGGGTCTGGAAACACCATATATTTT	CASSLAGGLGSGNTIYF
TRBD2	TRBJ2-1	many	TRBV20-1	TGCAGTGCTGGCCCCGGGAGGGGCCTTTGGAATGAGCAGTTCTTC	CSAGPGRGLWNEQFF
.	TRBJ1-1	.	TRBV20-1	TGCAGAGCTAGCAGTTTACAGGAAATGAACACTGAAGCTTTCTTT	CRASSLQEMNTEAFF
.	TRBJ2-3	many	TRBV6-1	TGTGCCAGCAGTTCGTATCGGAAAACCCCACCACAGCAGTATTTT	CASSSYRKTPPQQYF
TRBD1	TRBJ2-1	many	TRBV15	TGTGCCACCAGCAGAGCCGGGACAGGGGCCTACAATGAGCAGTTCTTC	CATSRAGTGAYNEQFF
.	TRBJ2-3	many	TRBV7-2	TGTGCCAGCAGCACCTCGACAGATACGCAGTATTTT	CASSTSTDTQYF
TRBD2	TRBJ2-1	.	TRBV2	TGTGCCAGCAGGCTTAGTAGCGGGAGCTCCTACAATGAGCAGTTCTTC	CASRLSSGSSYNEQFF
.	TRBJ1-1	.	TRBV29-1	TGCAGCGTCGCCAAGGGGACATATGAAGCTTTCTTT	CSVAKGTYEAFF
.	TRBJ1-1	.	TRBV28	TGTTCCAGCAGCCTAGTGTGGCTGAACACTGAAGCTTTCTTT	CSSSLVWLNTEAFF
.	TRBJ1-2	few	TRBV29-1	TGCAGCGTTGACCCGGGAAGTAACTATGGCTACACCTTC	CSVDPGSNYGYTF
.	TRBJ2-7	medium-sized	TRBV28	TGTGCCAGCAGATTTATAAGCTCCTACGAGCAGTACTTC	CASRFISSYEQYF
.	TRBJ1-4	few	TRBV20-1	TGCAGTGCGGGAGAGGGGGGTAATGAAAAAATGTTTTTT	CSAGEGGNEKMFF
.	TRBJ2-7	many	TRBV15	TGTGCCACCAGCAGCGGACGGGCCTACGAGCAGTACTTC	CATSSGRAYEQYF
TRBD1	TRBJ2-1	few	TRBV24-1	TGTGCCACCAGGGGACAGGGGAATCTTCTTAATGAGCAGTTCTTC	CATRGQGNLLNEQFF
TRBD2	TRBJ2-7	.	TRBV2	TGTGCCAGCACGGGACTAGCGGGAGCCATTGGGGAGGAGTACTTC	CASTGLAGAIGEEYF
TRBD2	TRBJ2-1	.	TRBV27	TGTGACAGCAAGGGACTAGCGGGATTCTCATACAATGAGCAGTTCTTC	CDSKGLAGFSYNEQFF
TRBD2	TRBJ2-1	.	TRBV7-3	TGTGCCACTACGAGCGGGAGGGCGTACAATGAGCAGTTCTTC	CATTSGRAYNEQFF
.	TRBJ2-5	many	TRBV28	TGTGCCAGCAGTCCCCTTTTAGGGAATTGGTACCAAGAGACCCAGTACTTC	CASSPLLGNWYQETQYF
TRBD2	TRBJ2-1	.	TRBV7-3	TGTGCCAGCAGAGATTCTGGACTAGCGGGCGATGAGCAGTTCTTC	CASRDSGLAGDEQFF
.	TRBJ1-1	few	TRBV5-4	TGTGCCAGCAGCTCGGGACATCGGGGGGACACTGAAGCTTTCTTT	CASSSGHRGDTEAFF
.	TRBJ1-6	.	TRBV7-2	TGTGCCAGCACCCAAAAAATGGGCGTTCTCGATAATTCACCCCTCCACTTT	CASTQKMGVLDNSPLHF
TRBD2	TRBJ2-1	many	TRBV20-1	TGCAGTTGGCGGGAGTTGAATGAGCAGTTCTTC	CSWRELNEQFF
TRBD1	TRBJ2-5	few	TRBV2	TGTGCCAGCAGTAGAAGCCGACAGGGCCAAGAGACCCAGTACTTC	CASSRSRQGQETQYF
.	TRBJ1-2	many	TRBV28	TGTGCCAGCAGTCGCGGACAGAACTATGGCTACACCTTC	CASSRGQNYGYTF
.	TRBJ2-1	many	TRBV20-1	TGCAGTGCTCACCCCCCGGCCCAGGGGTACAATGAGCAGTTCTTC	CSAHPPAQGYNEQFF
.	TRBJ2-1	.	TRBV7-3	TGTGCCAGAAGCCAAGGAGACAGGGACTATGAGCAGTTCTTC	CARSQGDRDYEQFF
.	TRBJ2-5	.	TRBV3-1	TGTGCCAGCAGACAACAGGGTGAAGAGACCCAGTACTTC	CASRQQGEETQYF
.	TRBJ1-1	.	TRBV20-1	TGCAGTGCTAGGCCAATCGGATCGAACACTGAAGCTTTCTTT	CSARPIGSNTEAFF
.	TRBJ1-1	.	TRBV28	TGTGCCAGCAGTTGGGGGATAACTGAAGCTTTCTTT	CASSWGITEAFF
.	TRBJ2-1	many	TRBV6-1	TGTGCCAGCAGTGTCCGTGCGGCCAGGCGAAACTACAATGAGCAGTTCTTC	CASSVRAARRNYNEQFF
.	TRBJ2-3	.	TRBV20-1	TGCAGCGACGCAAGTGAAGTTCATATGCAGTATTTT	CSDASEVHMQYF